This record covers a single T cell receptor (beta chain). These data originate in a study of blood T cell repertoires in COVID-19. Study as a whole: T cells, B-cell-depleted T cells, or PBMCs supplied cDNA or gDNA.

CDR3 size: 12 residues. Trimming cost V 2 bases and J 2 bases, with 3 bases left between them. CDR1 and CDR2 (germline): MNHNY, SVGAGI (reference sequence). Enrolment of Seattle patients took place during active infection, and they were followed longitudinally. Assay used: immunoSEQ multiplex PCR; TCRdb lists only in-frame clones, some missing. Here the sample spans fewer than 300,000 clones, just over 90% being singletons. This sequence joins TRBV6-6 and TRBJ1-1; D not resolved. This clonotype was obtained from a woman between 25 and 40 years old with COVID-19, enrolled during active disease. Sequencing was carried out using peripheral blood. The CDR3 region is CASSYLNTEAFF. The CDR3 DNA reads TGTGCCAGCAGTTACCTAAACACTGAAGCTTTCTTT.